The 32 T cell receptor beta chains below were found in one sample sequenced in a study of OX40 agonist ivuxolimab in advanced cancers. Measured with immunoSEQ multiplex PCR; TCRdb has only the in-frame clones, and not every one. The sample has 30,000 to 40,000 clones, about three quarters seen once. The specimen was CD4+ or CD8+ T cells sorted from blood, collected in a trial of the OX40 agonist ivuxolimab. These receptor sequences come from an adult with an advanced solid tumor such as melanoma, head and neck, liver or kidney cancer.

For this clone: This could be a read error, since a much larger clone is one nucleotide away. This sequence joins TRBV30 and TRBJ2-2; D may correspond to TRBD1 or TRBD2 (6 bases each). The length of the CDR3 is 16 residues. From germline, CDR1 is GTSNPN and CDR2 SVGIG (reference sequence). CDR3 amino acids: CAWSVRGRLNTRELFF. CDR3 DNA: TGTGCCTGGAGTGTAAGGGGGAGGCTCAACACCAGGGAGCTGTTTTTT.

This chain connects TRBV7-9 to TRBJ2-5; tentatively, D is TRBD2 (7 bases). There are 15 residues in the CDR3. Looked up from germline, CDR1 is SEHNR and CDR2 is FQNEAQ (reference sequence). Trimming shortened V by 7 bases and J by 5 bases, and 20 bases separated the two germline ends. The CDR3 nucleotides are TGTGCCAGCACGAGGGGGGGCGCGGGGGCGGAGACCCAGTACTTC. Its translation: CASTRGGAGAETQYF.

This clone has only a few counts. The chain recombines TRBV7-9 with TRBJ1-2; 8 bases are a match to TRBD1. CDR1 and CDR2 from the germline V gene are SEHNR and FQNEAQ (reference sequence). V gave up 5 bases and J gave up 8 bases; unmatched junction bases: 10. The CDR3 has 14 residues. CDR3 coding DNA: TGTGCCAGCAGCCCCCGACAGGGGAAGAGCGGCTACACCTTC. Its protein product is CASSPRQGKSGYTF.

A few counts support this clone. Different DNA sequences within this sample yield the same CDR3. J is TRBJ1-1 and V is TRBV6-5; 12 nucleotides line up with TRBD1. The CDR3 totals 15 residues. J was trimmed by 3 bases and V by 6 bases; bases with no gene match: 5. The V gene's germline CDR1 is MNHEY and CDR2 SVGAGI. CDR3 residues: CASRGQGAGDTEAFF. The DNA of the CDR3 is TGTGCCAGCAGGGGACAGGGGGCCGGGGACACTGAAGCTTTCTTT.

This sequence joins TRBV11-2 and TRBJ1-6, with D possibly matching TRBD1 (5 bases). The CDR3 runs to 14 residues. Germline CDR1 SGHAT, CDR2 FQNNGV. Between the trimmed V and J ends, which lost 5 bases and 6 bases, there was a span of 11 bases. Here the CDR3 DNA reads TGTGCCAGCAGCCCGGGGCAGGCTAATTCACCCCTCCACTTT. Its translation: CASSPGQANSPLHF.

Comments on this clone: A far larger clone is just one base off, so this is likely a read error. The rearrangement joins TRBV5-2 to TRBJ2-7; TRBD2 was called by the table and not checked on the DNA. TRBV5-2 is labeled a pseudogene. The CDR3 has 16 amino acids. The CDR3 DNA reads as TGTGCCAGCAGCCAAGGACTAGCGGGGGGCACCTACGAGCAGTACTTC. Amino acid sequence: CASSQGLAGGTYEQYF.

The table lists this clone with a count of one. The junction and the germline gene differ at one end; a read error may be behind it. The rearrangement uses TRBV2 and TRBJ1-1; 7 positions agree with TRBD1. CDR3 length equals 14 residues. Germline CDR1 is SNHLY and CDR2 is FYNNEI. The CDR3 protein is CASREGDRVTEAFF. The CDR3 DNA reads TGTGCCAGCAGAGAAGGGGACAGAGTCACTGAAGCTTTCTTT.

The genes are TRBV6-5 and TRBJ2-1, with 9 bases fitting TRBD2. V shed 7 bases, J shed 10 bases, and the junction held 8 bases outside the gene matches. The length of the CDR3 is 13 residues. CDR1 is MNHEY, CDR2 SVGAGI, per germline. CDR3 sequence: CASKGLASEEQFF. The CDR3 region has the DNA TGTGCCAGCAAGGGACTAGCATCTGAAGAGCAGTTCTTC.

This clone ranks as medium-sized. The gene calls are TRBV28 and TRBJ1-3; D is undetermined. The germline V gene encodes CDR1 MDHEN and CDR2 SYDVKM. There are 14 residues in the CDR3. Trimming took 3 bases from V and 3 from J, leaving 9 bases between them. CDR3 coding DNA: TGTGCCAGCAGTTTCCGGGGAGGTGGAAACACCATATATTTT. Protein product: CASSFRGGGNTIYF.

Written as DNA, the CDR3 is TGTGCCAGCAGCGTAGAGGGGGACTATAATTCACCCCTCCACTTT. Its protein is CASSVEGDYNSPLHF. The gene calls are TRBV9 and TRBJ1-6, with D perhaps matching TRBD1 (6 bases). The V end was cut by 0 bases, the J end by 3 bases, with 7 bases between. This CDR3 spans 15 amino acids. CDR1 SGDLS and CDR2 YYNGEE come from the germline V gene. The variable domain in full, completed from reference TRBV9 and TRBJ1-6, reads DSGVTQTPKHLITATGQRVTLRCSPRSGDLSVYWYQQSLDQGLQFLIQYYNGEERAKGNILERFSAQQFPDLHSELNLSSLELGDSALYFCASSVEGDYNSPLHFGNGTRLTVT.

This chain links TRBV10-3 with TRBJ1-4, with 7 positions matching TRBD1. The germline V gene encodes CDR1 ENHRY and CDR2 SYGVKD. The junction had 3 bases not matched to a gene; V was cut back by 7 bases and J by 4 bases. The CDR3 has 13 residues. In DNA form, the CDR3 reads TGTGCCATCAAGGGACAGCTTAATGAAAAACTGTTTTTT. The encoded protein is CAIKGQLNEKLFF.

This clone was seen just once. The chain uses TRBV19 and TRBJ2-1; TRBD2 aligns across 8 bases. This CDR3 is built from 14 residues. CDR1 is LNHDA and CDR2 is SQIVND in the germline V gene (reference sequence). The junction had 9 bases not matched to a gene; V was cut back by 4 bases and J by 10 bases. The CDR3 loop reads CASSKAGEVGEQFF. Written as DNA, the CDR3 is TGTGCCAGTAGTAAAGCGGGAGAAGTCGGCGAGCAGTTCTTC. Full variable domain (outside the CDR3, taken from reference TRBV19 and TRBJ2-1): DGGITQSPKYLFRKEGQNVTLSCEQNLNHDAMYWYRQDPGQGLRLIYYSQIVNDFQKGDIAEGYSVSREKKESFPLTVTSAQKNPTAFYLCASSKAGEVGEQFFGPGTRLTVL.

The chain combines TRBV6-1 with TRBJ2-7, with D maybe TRBD1 (5 bases). The ends were cut back, 3 bases at V and 2 bases at J, with 17 bases in the middle. Germline V gene sequence: CDR1 MNHNS, CDR2 SASEGT. The CDR3 spans 16 residues. This chain's CDR3 is CASSDALQADTYEQYF. CDR3 in DNA: TGTGCCAGCAGTGATGCCCTCCAGGCGGACACCTACGAGCAGTACTTC.

This chain connects TRBV20-1 to TRBJ1-2; no definite D call. Between the trimmed V and J ends, which lost 6 bases and 2 bases, there was a span of 7 bases. The CDR3 covers 11 residues. Germline CDR1 DFQATT, CDR2 SNEGSKA (reference sequence). CDR3 sequence: CSAADNYGYTF. The CDR3 bases are TGCAGTGCCGCTGACAACTATGGCTACACCTTC.

The chain combines TRBV14 with TRBJ2-7; tentatively, D is TRBD1 (5 bases). The CDR3 runs 16 residues. CDR1 SGHDN and CDR2 FVKESK come from the germline V gene. Trimming stripped 1 base from V and 4 bases from J, with 17 bases between. The CDR3 sequence is CASSQGAGNGFYEQYF. CDR3 nucleotides: TGTGCCAGCAGCCAAGGCGCAGGGAATGGATTTTACGAGCAGTACTTC.

This clone has only one observation. The rearrangement uses TRBV6-1 and TRBJ1-5; D unclear. The CDR3 length is 15 residues. The V end was cut by 2 bases, the J end by 4 bases, with 12 bases between. Germline lookup yields CDR1 MNHNS and CDR2 SASEGT. The CDR3 DNA is TGTGCCAGCAGTGAACGGAGCCGTATTAATCAGCCCCAGCATTTT. This translates into CASSERSRINQPQHF.

In this sample, this clone is medium-sized. The sample carries other DNA sequences with the same CDR3. This chain uses TRBV5-1 with TRBJ1-5; D remains ambiguous. The CDR3 has 13 residues. Germline V gives CDR1 SGHRS, CDR2 YFSETQ. Trimming cost V 0 bases and J 1 base, with 2 bases left between them. CDR3 residues: CASSLDSNQPQHF. CDR3 sequence (DNA): TGCGCCAGCAGCTTGGACAGCAATCAGCCCCAGCATTTT.

CDR3 coding DNA: TGTGCCAGCAGCTACGGGGCCGGGCGAGGGGAGACCCAGTACTTC. Protein: CASSYGAGRGETQYF. The rearrangement uses TRBV7-3 and TRBJ2-5, with D perhaps matching TRBD1 or TRBD2 (5 bases each). Trimming pared 4 bases from V and 5 bases from J, leaving 17 bases between. This CDR3 contains 15 residues. Germline V gives CDR1 SGHTA, CDR2 FQGTGA.

This chain connects TRBV18 to TRBJ2-5; D is unresolved. The germline V gene has CDR1 KGHSH and CDR2 LQKENI. The CDR3 sequence is 14 residues long. V shed 2 bases and J shed 1 base, with 8 bases lying between them. CDR3 nucleotide sequence: TGTGCCAGCTCACCAAGGAACGTCCAAGAGACCCAGTACTTC. Its translation: CASSPRNVQETQYF.

Of note for this clone: An end of the junction does not agree with germline; a read error may underlie this. The chain combines TRBV4-1 with TRBJ1-1; D not certain. Per germline, CDR1 MGHRA and CDR2 YSYEKL. This CDR3 is built from 11 residues. CDR3 sequence reads: CASNQEGGAFF. CDR3 in DNA: TGCGCCAGCAACCAAGAAGGTGGAGCTTTCTTT.

The rearrangement joins TRBV2 to TRBJ2-7; 9 bases fit TRBD1. There are 16 residues in the CDR3. Germline CDR1 and CDR2: SNHLY and FYNNEI. V lost 2 bases and J lost 0; bases outside the gene matches: 5. The CDR3: CASSESGTGISYEQYF. The CDR3 DNA reads as TGTGCCAGCAGTGAATCCGGGACAGGGATCTCCTACGAGCAGTACTTC.

For the CDR3, the DNA is TGTGCCAGCAGTTTACATCCCCCACGGGGCTACACCTTC. This gives the protein CASSLHPPRGYTF. The rearrangement uses TRBV27 and TRBJ1-2; D call uncertain. From germline, CDR1 is MNHEY and CDR2 SMNVEV (reference sequence). With 2 bases removed from V and 8 bases from J, the gap between germline ends came to 12 bases. The CDR3 length is 13 residues.

This clone showed up just once. The DNA for the CDR3 is TGTGCCAGCAGCTGGGACAGGGGCGGGGGCTACACCTTC. Its protein is CASSWDRGGGYTF. The gene calls are TRBV7-2 and TRBJ1-2, with 10 bases aligning to TRBD1. After removal of 4 bases from V and 8 bases from J, the junction contained 4 bases not matched to a gene. CDR3 length: 13 amino acids. Germline V gene data show CDR1 as SGHTA and CDR2 as FQGNSA.

This clone was observed a handful of times. Written as DNA, the CDR3 is TGTGCCAGCAGCCGAGCTGGGGCCAACGTCCTGACTTTC. Its translation: CASSRAGANVLTF. The V call is TRBV14, the J call TRBJ2-6; no firm D call. Deletions cut 4 bases from V and 2 bases from J, with 3 bases between. The germline gives CDR1 SGHDN, CDR2 FVKESK. This CDR3 comprises 13 residues. The full variable domain, completed using reference TRBV14 and TRBJ2-6, is EAGVTQFPSHSVIEKGQTVTLRCDPISGHDNLYWYRRVMGKEIKFLLHFVKESKQDESGMPNNRFLAERTGGTYSTLKVQPAELEDSGVYFCASSRAGANVLTFGAGSRLTVL.

This chain connects TRBV2 to TRBJ2-1, with 7 bases identical to TRBD1. CDR1 is SNHLY, CDR2 FYNNEI, per germline. The CDR3 spans 18 residues. J lost 9 bases, V lost 5 bases, and 22 bases had no gene match. The DNA for the CDR3 is TGTGCCAGCAGTCGCCCTGACAGGGAAAAGGGAGATTGGCTTGAGCAGTTCTTC. It translates to CASSRPDREKGDWLEQFF. Complete variable domain (other parts from reference TRBV2 and TRBJ2-1): EPEVTQTPSHQVTQMGQEVILRCVPISNHLYFYWYRQILGQKVEFLVSFYNNEISEKSEIFDDQFSVERPDGSNFTLKIRSTKLEDSAMYFCASSRPDREKGDWLEQFFGPGTRLTVL.

The CDR3 loop reads CASSLRRDSSTEAFF. CDR3 nucleotide sequence: TGTGCCAGCAGCTTACGCAGGGACTCGTCCACTGAAGCTTTCTTT. The genes are TRBV5-6 and TRBJ1-1; possible D gene TRBD1, 5 bases. In germline, CDR1 is SGHDT, CDR2 YYEEEE. The CDR3 is 15 residues long. The V end lost 2 bases, the J end lost 4 bases, and 15 bases lay between the germline ends.

This chain joins TRBV11-1 and TRBJ2-1; tentatively, D is TRBD2 (6 bases). The CDR3 contains 15 residues. V was cut by 5 bases and J by 6 bases, with 17 bases left in between. Germline V gene data show CDR1 as SGHAT and CDR2 as FQDESV (reference sequence). The CDR3 reads CASSPGSMEGNEQFF. CDR3 sequence (DNA): TGTGCCAGCAGCCCTGGCTCAATGGAGGGCAATGAGCAGTTCTTC.

This clone turned up a few times. The chain links TRBV30 to TRBJ1-5; TRBD1 matches 8 bases. The V gene's germline CDR1 is GTSNPN and CDR2 SVGIG (reference sequence). The CDR3 is 16 residues long. V lost 1 base and J lost 1; bases outside the gene matches: 6. CDR3 protein: CAWSDYRGASNQPQHF. CDR3 sequence (DNA): TGTGCCTGGAGTGATTACAGGGGGGCGAGCAATCAGCCCCAGCATTTT.

On this clone: Other DNA sequences in the same sample also yield this CDR3. This rearrangement joins TRBV5-1 to TRBJ2-3, with 9 positions matching TRBD1. Germline assignment: CDR1 SGHRS and CDR2 YFSETQ. The CDR3 contains 14 residues. V lost 4 bases to trimming and J lost 5 bases; unmatched junction nucleotides: 5. The CDR3 nucleotides read TGCGCCAGCAGCCGACAGGGGGGGAAAGATACGCAGTATTTT. This translates into CASSRQGGKDTQYF.

This clone was seen a handful of times. The junction differs from germline at one of its ends, possibly a read error. The chain is built from TRBV5-4 and TRBJ2-7; 9 nucleotides line up with TRBD2. Germline CDR1 is SGHNT and CDR2 is YYREEE (reference sequence). CDR3 length: 12 amino acids. The CDR3 DNA sequence: TGTGCCAGCAGTTATCTAGCGGGGAGACGGCACTTC. It translates to CASSYLAGRRHF. Using reference TRBV5-4 and TRBJ2-7 for the parts outside the CDR3, the full variable domain is ETGVTQSPTHLIKTRGQQVTLRCSSQSGHNTVSWYQQALGQGPQFIFQYYREEENGRGNFPPRFSGLQFPNYSSELNVNALELDDSALYLCASSYLAGRRHFGPGTRLTVT.

This clone appeared a single time. The V call is TRBV19, the J call TRBJ2-5; 7 bases map to TRBD2. Germline-derived CDR1 and CDR2 are LNHDA and SQIVND (reference sequence). V shed 7 bases, J shed 4 bases, and the junction held 6 bases outside the gene matches. CDR3 length: 13 residues. This CDR3 reads CASNPSGAETQYF. CDR3 DNA sequence: TGTGCCAGTAACCCAAGCGGGGCAGAGACCCAGTACTTC. Full variable domain (rest looked up from reference TRBV19 and TRBJ2-5): DGGITQSPKYLFRKEGQNVTLSCEQNLNHDAMYWYRQDPGQGLRLIYYSQIVNDFQKGDIAEGYSVSREKKESFPLTVTSAQKNPTAFYLCASNPSGAETQYFGPGTRLLVL.

The chain couples TRBV5-1 to TRBJ2-2; maybe TRBD2 (6 bases). Germline V lookup: CDR1 SGHRS, CDR2 YFSETQ. The CDR3 consists of 15 residues. The ends were cut back, 9 bases at V and 4 bases at J, with 19 bases in the middle. Here the CDR3 reads CATHPGRGGTGELFF. The CDR3 coding sequence is TGCGCCACTCACCCGGGACGGGGAGGCACCGGGGAGCTGTTTTTT. Full variable domain (missing parts from reference TRBV5-1 and TRBJ2-2): KAGVTQTPRYLIKTRGQQVTLSCSPISGHRSVSWYQQTPGQGLQFLFEYFSETQRNKGNFPGRFSGRQFSNSRSEMNVSTLELGDSALYLCATHPGRGGTGELFFGEGSRLTVL.